Listed below are T cell receptor beta chains from one sample, sequenced in a study of brain T cells in children with intractable seizures. Some clones are missing from TCRdb's copy, which holds only in-frame ones; the method was immunoSEQ multiplex PCR. This table has around 340,000 clones, over 90% appearing once. The material was peripheral blood, obtained roughly 5 months after surgery. These receptors were taken from a boy in the first two years of life with tuberous sclerosis and intractable seizures. The CDR3 runs from the conserved cysteine through the conserved F or W. Each record gives: V gene, J gene, D gene, clone size, CDR3 DNA, CDR3 protein. The D gene is left open where the match is weak. Some rows mark clone size as missing; the rest say once, few, many or name a class of expanded clone.

>TRBV7-9|TRBJ1-2|.|.
TGTGCCAGCAGGGTGTCTGGCACTTCTGGCTACACCTTC
CASRVSGTSGYTF
>TRBV7-9|TRBJ2-5|.|.
TGTGCCAGCAGCTTAGTAAGAGTTAGCCCGGAGACCCAGTACTTC
CASSLVRVSPETQYF
>TRBV6-2/TRBV6-3|TRBJ2-7|.|.
TGTGCCAGCAGTTACTATGGGACACCAACCTACGAGCAGTACTTC
CASSYYGTPTYEQYF
>TRBV29-1|TRBJ1-3|.|.
TGCAGCGTTGAGAGAGAGACTGGAAACACCATATATTTT
CSVERETGNTIYF
>TRBV3-1/TRBV3-2|TRBJ1-5|.|few
TGTGCCAGCAGCCTAAGCAGGGGTAATCAGCCCCAGCATTTT
CASSLSRGNQPQHF
>TRBV5-1|TRBJ1-5|TRBD1|.
TGCGCCAGCAGCTTGGAGACAGGGAGCAATCAGCCCCAGCATTTT
CASSLETGSNQPQHF
>TRBV29-1|TRBJ2-2|.|.
TGCAGCGCCACAGAGGGAGACACCGGGGAGCTGTTTTTT
CSATEGDTGELFF
>TRBV6-5|TRBJ1-4|TRBD1|.
TGTGCCAGCAGTTACGGGACAGGGGATGAAAAACTGTTTTTT
CASSYGTGDEKLFF
>TRBV7-9|TRBJ2-7|.|.
TGTGCCAGCAGCTTAGTTGCACCGACCTACGAGCAGTACTTC
CASSLVAPTYEQYF
>TRBV24-1|TRBJ2-2|.|.
TGTGCCACCGGTTCGCGAGAGACGAACACCGGGGAGCTGTTTTTT
CATGSRETNTGELFF
>TRBV28|TRBJ2-7|TRBD1|.
TGTGCCAGCAGTAACCTATCCGGGACAGGGGGTTACGAGCAGTACTTC
CASSNLSGTGGYEQYF
>TRBV7-9|TRBJ2-7|TRBD1|.
TGTGCCAGCAGCTTAACATCCGCGACAGGGGGCTACGAGCAGTACTTC
CASSLTSATGGYEQYF